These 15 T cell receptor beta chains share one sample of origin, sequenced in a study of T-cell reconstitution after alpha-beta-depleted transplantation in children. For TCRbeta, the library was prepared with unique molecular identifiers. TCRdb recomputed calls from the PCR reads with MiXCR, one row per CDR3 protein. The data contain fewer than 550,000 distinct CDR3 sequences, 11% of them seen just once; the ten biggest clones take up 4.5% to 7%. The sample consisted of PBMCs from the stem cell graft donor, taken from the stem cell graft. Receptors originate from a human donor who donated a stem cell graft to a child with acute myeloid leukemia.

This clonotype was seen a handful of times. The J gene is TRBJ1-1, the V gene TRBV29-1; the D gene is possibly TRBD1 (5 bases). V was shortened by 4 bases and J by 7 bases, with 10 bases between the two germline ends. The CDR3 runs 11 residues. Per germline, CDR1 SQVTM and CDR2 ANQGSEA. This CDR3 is CSVAVGREAFF. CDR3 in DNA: TGCAGCGTTGCGGTGGGGCGTGAAGCTTTCTTT.

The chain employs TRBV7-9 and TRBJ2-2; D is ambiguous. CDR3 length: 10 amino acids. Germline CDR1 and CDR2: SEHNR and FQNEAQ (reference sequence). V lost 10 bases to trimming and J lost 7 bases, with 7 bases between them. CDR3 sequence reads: CATTDGELFF. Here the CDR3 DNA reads TGTGCCACCACGGACGGGGAGCTGTTTTTT.

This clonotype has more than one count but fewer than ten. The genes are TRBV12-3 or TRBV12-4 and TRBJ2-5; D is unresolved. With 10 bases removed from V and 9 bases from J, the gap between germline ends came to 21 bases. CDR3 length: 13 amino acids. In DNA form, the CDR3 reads TGTGCCACCTCAATGGCAGTCGAGACGGCCCAGTACTTC. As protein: CATSMAVETAQYF.

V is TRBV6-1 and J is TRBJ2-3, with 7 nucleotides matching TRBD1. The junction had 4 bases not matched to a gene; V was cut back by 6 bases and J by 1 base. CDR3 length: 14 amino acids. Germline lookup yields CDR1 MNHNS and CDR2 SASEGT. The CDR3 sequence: CASRKTGGTDTQYF. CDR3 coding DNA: TGTGCCAGCAGAAAAACAGGGGGCACAGATACGCAGTATTTT.

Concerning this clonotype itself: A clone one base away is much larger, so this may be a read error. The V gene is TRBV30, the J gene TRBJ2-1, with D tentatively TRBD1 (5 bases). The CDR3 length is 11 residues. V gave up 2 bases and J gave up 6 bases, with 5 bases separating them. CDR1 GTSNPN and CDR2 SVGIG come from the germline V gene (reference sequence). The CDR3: CAWSRGNEQFF. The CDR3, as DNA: TGTGCCTGGAGTAGGGGCAATGAGCAGTTCTTC.

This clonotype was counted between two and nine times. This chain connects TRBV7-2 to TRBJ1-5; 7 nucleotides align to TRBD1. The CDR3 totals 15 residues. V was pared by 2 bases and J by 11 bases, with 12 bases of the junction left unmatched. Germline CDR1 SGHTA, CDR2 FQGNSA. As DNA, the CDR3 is TGTGCCAGCAGCTTAAATGGACAGGACTTTAGGGCCCAGCATTTT. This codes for CASSLNGQDFRAQHF.

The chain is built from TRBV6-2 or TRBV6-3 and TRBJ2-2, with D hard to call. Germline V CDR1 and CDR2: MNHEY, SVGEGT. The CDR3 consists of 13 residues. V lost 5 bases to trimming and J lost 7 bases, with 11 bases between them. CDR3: CASSTHLLGELFF. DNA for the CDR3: TGTGCCAGCAGTACCCACCTCCTCGGGGAGCTGTTTTTT.

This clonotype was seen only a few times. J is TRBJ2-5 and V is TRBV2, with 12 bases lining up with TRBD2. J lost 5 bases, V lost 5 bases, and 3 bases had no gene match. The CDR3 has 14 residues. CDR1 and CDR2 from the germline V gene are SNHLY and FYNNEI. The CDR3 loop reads CASSRLAGDETQYF. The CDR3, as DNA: TGTGCCAGCAGTAGACTAGCGGGGGACGAGACCCAGTACTTC.

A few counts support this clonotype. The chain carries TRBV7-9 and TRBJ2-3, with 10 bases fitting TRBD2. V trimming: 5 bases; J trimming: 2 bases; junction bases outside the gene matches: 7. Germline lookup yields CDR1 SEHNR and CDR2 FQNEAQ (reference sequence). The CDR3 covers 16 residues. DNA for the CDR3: TGTGCCAGCAGCCTTACTAGCGGGATGACCACAGATACGCAGTATTTT. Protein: CASSLTSGMTTDTQYF.

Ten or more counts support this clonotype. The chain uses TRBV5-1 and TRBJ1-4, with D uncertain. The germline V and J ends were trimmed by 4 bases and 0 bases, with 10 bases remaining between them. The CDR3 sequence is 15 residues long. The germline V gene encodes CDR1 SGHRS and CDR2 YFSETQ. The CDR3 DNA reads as TGCGCCAGCAGCCCCCGGTCCGCAACTAATGAAAAACTGTTTTTT. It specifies CASSPRSATNEKLFF. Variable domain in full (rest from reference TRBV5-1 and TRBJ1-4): KAGVTQTPRYLIKTRGQQVTLSCSPISGHRSVSWYQQTPGQGLQFLFEYFSETQRNKGNFPGRFSGRQFSNSRSEMNVSTLELGDSALYLCASSPRSATNEKLFFGSGTQLSVL.

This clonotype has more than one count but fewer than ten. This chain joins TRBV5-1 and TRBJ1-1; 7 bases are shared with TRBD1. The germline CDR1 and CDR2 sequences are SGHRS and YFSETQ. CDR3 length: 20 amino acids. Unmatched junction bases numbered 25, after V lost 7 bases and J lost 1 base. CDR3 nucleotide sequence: TGCGCCAGCCTACCAGGATCGGTTTTAGGACAGGTCTGGGGGAACACTGAAGCTTTCTTT. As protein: CASLPGSVLGQVWGNTEAFF.

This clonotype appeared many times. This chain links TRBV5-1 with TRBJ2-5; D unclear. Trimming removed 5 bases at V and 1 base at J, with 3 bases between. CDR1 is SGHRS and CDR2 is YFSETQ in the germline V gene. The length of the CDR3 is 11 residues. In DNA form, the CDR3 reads TGCGCCAGCAGGTCCCAAGAGACCCAGTACTTC. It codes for CASRSQETQYF.

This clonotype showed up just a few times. The CDR3 protein is CASSWDITNTGELFF. CDR3 DNA sequence: TGCGCCAGCAGCTGGGACATCACTAACACCGGGGAGCTGTTTTTT. This chain connects TRBV5-1 to TRBJ2-2, with a possible D match to TRBD1 (6 bases). With 3 bases removed from V and 2 bases from J, the gap between germline ends came to 11 bases. Germline V gene data show CDR1 as SGHRS and CDR2 as YFSETQ. The CDR3 extends over 15 amino acids.

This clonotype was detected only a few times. This CDR3 is CAWSVLRTTDTQYF. The CDR3 DNA reads TGTGCCTGGAGTGTACTCAGGACCACAGATACGCAGTATTTT. The V and J genes are TRBV30 and TRBJ2-3; the D is unclear. The CDR3 has 14 amino acids. Germline loops: CDR1 GTSNPN, CDR2 SVGIG (reference sequence). With 0 bases removed from V and 2 bases from J, the gap between germline ends came to 9 bases.

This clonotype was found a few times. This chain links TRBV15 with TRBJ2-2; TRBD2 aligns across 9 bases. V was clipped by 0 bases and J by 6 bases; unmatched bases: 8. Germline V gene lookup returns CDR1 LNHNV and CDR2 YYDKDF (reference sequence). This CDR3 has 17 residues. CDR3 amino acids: CATSRDLIAGAAGELFF. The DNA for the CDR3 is TGTGCCACCAGCAGAGATTTGATAGCGGGAGCGGCCGGGGAGCTGTTTTTT.